This TCR beta chain appears in the sequencing data of a study of blood T cell repertoires in COVID-19. Overall study: Acute-phase and convalescent COVID-19 samples originated in the United States, Italy and Spain.

Here immunoSEQ multiplex PCR was the method, and the copy in TCRdb shows in-frame clones only, minus some. Of some 70,000 clones in the sample, over 75% were seen once. This clone came up once. The clonotype originates from a middle-aged man with COVID-19, enrolled during active disease. The sample taken for sequencing was peripheral blood.

CDR3 sequence reads: CASSLRGGRGEKLFF. The CDR3 nucleotides are TGTGCCAGCAGCCTGAGGGGGGGGAGAGGCGAAAAACTGTTTTTT. The rearrangement uses TRBV3-1 (or the pseudogene TRBV3-2) and TRBJ1-4; weak D call: TRBD1 (6 bases). This CDR3 is 15 amino acids long. The ends were cut back, 4 bases at V and 8 bases at J, with 17 bases in the middle. Per germline, CDR1 LGHDT and CDR2 YNNKEL (reference sequence).